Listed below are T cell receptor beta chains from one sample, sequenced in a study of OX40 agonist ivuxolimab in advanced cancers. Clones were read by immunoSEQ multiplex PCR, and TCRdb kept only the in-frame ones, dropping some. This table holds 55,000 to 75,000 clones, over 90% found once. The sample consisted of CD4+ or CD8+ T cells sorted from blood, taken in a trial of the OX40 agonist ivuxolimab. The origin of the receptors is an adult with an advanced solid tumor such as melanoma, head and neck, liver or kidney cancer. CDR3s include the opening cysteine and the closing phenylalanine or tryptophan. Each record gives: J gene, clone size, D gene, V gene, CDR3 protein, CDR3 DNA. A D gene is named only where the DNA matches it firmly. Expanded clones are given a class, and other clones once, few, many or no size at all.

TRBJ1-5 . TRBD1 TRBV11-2 CASSFIQGYYNQPQHF TGTGCCAGCAGCTTCATACAGGGGTATTACAATCAGCCCCAGCATTTT
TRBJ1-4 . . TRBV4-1 CASSQDPKEEKLFF TGCGCCAGCAGCCAAGATCCAAAGGAAGAAAAACTGTTTTTT
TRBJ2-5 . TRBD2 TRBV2 CASGTSGSQETQYF TGTGCCAGTGGGACTAGCGGGAGTCAAGAGACCCAGTACTTC
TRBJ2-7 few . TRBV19 CASSMAGAAYEQYF TGTGCCAGTAGTATGGCTGGGGCAGCCTACGAGCAGTACTTC
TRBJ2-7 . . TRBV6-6 CASSHGSGAASYEQYF TGTGCCAGCAGCCACGGGTCGGGAGCGGCCTCTTACGAGCAGTACTTC
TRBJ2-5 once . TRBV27 CASSATGRTQYF TGTGCCAGCAGCGCAACGGGGAGGACCCAGTACTTC
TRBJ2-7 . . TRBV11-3 CASSFQGYEQYF TGTGCCAGCAGCTTTCAGGGCTACGAGCAGTACTTC
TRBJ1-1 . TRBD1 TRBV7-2 CASSPQGTEAFF TGTGCCAGCAGCCCACAGGGGACTGAAGCTTTCTTT
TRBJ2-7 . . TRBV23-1 CASSQRGGTAYEQYF TGCGCCAGCAGTCAAAGGGGGGGAACAGCCTACGAGCAGTACTTC
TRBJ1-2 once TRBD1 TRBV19 CASSTSDRVIEFYGYTF TGTGCCAGTAGTACTTCCGACAGGGTAATAGAATTCTATGGCTACACCTTC